The T cell receptor (beta chain) under discussion was sequenced for a study of control samples from healthy donors and cancer patients. TCRdb's copy holds only in-frame clones and misses some; the assay was immunoSEQ multiplex PCR. This table has about 48,000 clones, 93% appearing once. The germline gives CDR1 KGHSH, CDR2 LQKENI. The CDR3 contains 13 residues. Unmatched junction bases numbered 6, after V lost 5 bases and J lost 8 bases. The clonotype originates from a woman aged 45 to 65 with head and neck cancer. The chain links TRBV18 to TRBJ2-4; the match to TRBD1 covers 7 bases. Material: PBMCs. The CDR3 is CASSFGQEDIQYF. The CDR3 DNA follows: TGTGCCAGCTCATTCGGACAGGAGGACATTCAGTACTTC.